The 23 T cell receptor beta chains in this list originate from one sample, sequenced in a study of blood T cell repertoires in COVID-19. The data were produced by immunoSEQ multiplex PCR, yet TCRdb's version contains in-frame clones alone and is incomplete. The table includes fewer than 200,000 clones, 80% to 85% detected once. Sequenced: peripheral blood. These receptors all come from a woman between 65 and 79 years old with COVID-19, enrolled during active disease.

The CDR3 loop is CASKPRPGSNQPQHF. In DNA, the CDR3 is TGTGCCAGCAAACCCCGACCGGGGAGCAATCAGCCCCAGCATTTT. The chain links TRBV5-5 to TRBJ1-5; D is unresolved. Germline V gene data show CDR1 as SGHKS and CDR2 as YYEKEE (reference sequence). V was shortened by 6 bases and J by 1 base, with 14 bases between the two germline ends. The CDR3 has 15 residues.

The chain recombines TRBV7-6 with TRBJ2-1; TRBD1 matches at 7 bases. Germline trimming cut 0 bases from V and 4 bases from J; bases unmatched to any gene: 6. The CDR3 runs 16 residues. CDR1 and CDR2 (germline): SGHVS, FNYEAQ. For the CDR3, the DNA is TGTGCCAGCAGCTTAGCAGGGGGCAAATATTACAATGAGCAGTTCTTC. This translates into CASSLAGGKYYNEQFF.

This chain joins TRBV7-2 and TRBJ2-7; no clear D gene. CDR3 size: 13 residues. Looked up from germline, CDR1 is SGHTA and CDR2 is FQGNSA. With 1 base removed from V and 2 bases from J, the gap between germline ends came to 6 bases. The DNA for the CDR3 is TGTGCCAGCAGCTTAGGAATAGCCTACGAGCAGTACTTC. Amino acid sequence: CASSLGIAYEQYF.

This clone appeared many times. V usage is TRBV21-1 and J usage is TRBJ1-1. TRBV21-1 is reported as a pseudogene. CDR3 length: 17 residues. In nucleotides, the CDR3 is TGTGCCAGCAGCAAAGCGGGGAGGAATAAGGGGAACACTGAAGCTTTCTTT. Translating gives CASSKAGRNKGNTEAFF.

This clone appeared a single time. The rearrangement uses TRBV5-6 and TRBJ2-7; a weak D match, TRBD2 (5 bases). V lost 0 bases to trimming and J lost 3 bases, with 7 bases between them. The germline V gene encodes CDR1 SGHDT and CDR2 YYEEEE. This CDR3 is built from 13 residues. The CDR3 here is CASSLGSGYEQYF. The CDR3 DNA reads as TGTGCCAGCAGCTTGGGCAGCGGCTACGAGCAGTACTTC.

J is TRBJ2-3 and V is TRBV27; TRBD2 matches at 11 bases. Losses at the gene ends were 5 bases for V and 3 bases for J; bases not matched to a gene: 22. Germline V gene sequence: CDR1 MNHEY, CDR2 SMNVEV (reference sequence). The CDR3 is made up of 21 amino acids. The CDR3 bases are TGTGCCAGCAGTCCGACACACAATCTAGCGGGAGGATTGGGGGAAACAGATACGCAGTATTTT. Translating gives CASSPTHNLAGGLGETDTQYF.

This clone appeared a single time. The V and J genes are TRBV28 and TRBJ2-1; TRBD2 matches 11 bases. CDR1 MDHEN and CDR2 SYDVKM come from the germline V gene. The CDR3 length is 15 residues. V gave up 3 bases and J gave up 7 bases; unmatched junction bases: 5. CDR3 sequence (DNA): TGTGCCAGCAGTTTTCTAGCGGGAGGATCAAATGAGCAGTTCTTC. Translation: CASSFLAGGSNEQFF.

The rearrangement uses TRBV19 and TRBJ1-1; D is ambiguous. CDR1 is LNHDA and CDR2 is SQIVND in the germline V gene (reference sequence). Trimming cost V 4 bases and J 11 bases, with 20 bases left between them. The CDR3 runs 14 residues. CDR3 sequence (DNA): TGTGCCAGTAGTACCCCTCTCAGGCCCACGAGCGCTTTCTTT. Residues: CASSTPLRPTSAFF.

The chain employs TRBV5-4 and TRBJ2-5; 8 nucleotides align to TRBD2. CDR3 length: 15 residues. Trimming took 4 bases from V and 4 from J; bases not matched to a gene: 9. The germline V gene has CDR1 SGHNT and CDR2 YYREEE (reference sequence). CDR3 bases: TGTGCCAGCAGCCGAAGCGGGAGTTTAGGAGAGACCCAGTACTTC. Protein product: CASSRSGSLGETQYF.

This sequence joins TRBV5-4 and TRBJ2-1; 10 bases map to TRBD2. This CDR3 contains 15 residues. Looked up from germline, CDR1 is SGHNT and CDR2 is YYREEE (reference sequence). V shed 0 bases and J 8 bases; nucleotides not matched to a gene: 5. The CDR3 here is CASSLEASGSHEQFF. The CDR3 DNA reads TGTGCCAGCAGCTTGGAGGCTAGCGGGAGCCATGAGCAGTTCTTC.

The chain has TRBV5-1 and TRBJ1-1; tentatively, D is TRBD1 (5 bases). V was pared by 4 bases and J by 5 bases, with 18 bases between. CDR1 and CDR2 from the germline V gene are SGHRS and YFSETQ. The CDR3 has 15 residues. The CDR3 reads CASSPWTLEGTEAFF. The CDR3 nucleotides are TGCGCCAGCAGCCCATGGACACTGGAAGGGACTGAAGCTTTCTTT.

The chain employs TRBV11-2 and TRBJ1-2, with no clear D. Germline lookup yields CDR1 SGHAT and CDR2 FQNNGV. Trimming took off 1 base at V and 5 bases at J, with 14 bases between the two ends. This CDR3 region has 15 residues. The CDR3 loop is CASSLAAGSWYGYTF. The CDR3 DNA is TGTGCCAGCAGCTTAGCGGCGGGCTCGTGGTATGGCTACACCTTC.

Regarding this clone: A junction boundary mismatches the germline segment, possibly from a read error. In the same sample, other DNA sequences code for this CDR3. The chain recombines TRBV28 with TRBJ1-1; TRBD1 matches at 8 bases. Germline V lookup: CDR1 MDHEN, CDR2 SYDVKM. The CDR3 is 14 residues long. CDR3 protein: CASRLRGQNTEAFF. The CDR3 coding sequence is TGTGCCAGCAGGCTCAGGGGGCAGAACACTGAAGCTTTTTTT.

J is TRBJ1-1 and V is TRBV28; D is unresolved. This CDR3 is built from 17 residues. V dropped 6 bases and J dropped 3 bases, with 23 bases sitting between them. Germline assignment: CDR1 MDHEN and CDR2 SYDVKM. CDR3 in DNA: TGTGCCAGCAGCCGAGCGGGAGCGCTACGGCGGGACACTGAAGCTTTCTTT. It codes for CASSRAGALRRDTEAFF.

The gene calls are TRBV27 and TRBJ2-3, with 13 positions matching TRBD2. The CDR3 has 21 residues. The V and J ends lost 6 bases and 1 base, in that order; junction bases with no gene match: 19. CDR1 and CDR2 (germline): MNHEY, SMNVEV (reference sequence). Here the CDR3 reads CASSFGRPGTSGNRRTDTQYF. The CDR3 bases are TGTGCCAGCAGCTTTGGACGCCCCGGGACTAGCGGGAACCGCCGCACAGATACGCAGTATTTT.

The chain is built from TRBV5-1 and TRBJ2-2; 9 bases are shared with TRBD2. Germline V gene data show CDR1 as SGHRS and CDR2 as YFSETQ. The trim removed 4 bases at V and 5 bases at J, leaving 3 bases unmatched. This CDR3 is built from 14 residues. The DNA of the CDR3 is TGCGCCAGCAGCACAGCGGGAGGTACCGGGGAGCTGTTTTTT. Amino acid sequence: CASSTAGGTGELFF.

V and J are TRBV12-3 or TRBV12-4 and TRBJ2-7, with D maybe TRBD1 (5 bases). The CDR3 consists of 11 residues. The V and J ends lost 7 bases and 5 bases respectively, with 9 bases between them. The CDR3 nucleotides are TGTGCCAGCACAGGGTTGGACGAGCAGTACTTC. Amino acid sequence: CASTGLDEQYF.

The chain joins TRBV11-3 to TRBJ1-1; TRBD1 is a possible D gene (6 bases). CDR3 length: 14 residues. Looked up from germline, CDR1 is SGHNT and CDR2 is YENEEA. Trimming took off 2 bases at V and 4 bases at J, with 11 bases between the two ends. The CDR3 spells CASSLTGYGTEAFF. The CDR3 nucleotides read TGTGCCAGCAGCTTAACAGGGTATGGCACTGAAGCTTTCTTT.

CDR3 in amino acids: CASSLWGANTGELFF. The DNA for the CDR3 is TGTGCCAGCAGTTTATGGGGCGCGAACACCGGGGAGCTGTTTTTT. The genes are TRBV27 and TRBJ2-2; tentatively, D is TRBD1 (5 bases). The germline V gene encodes CDR1 MNHEY and CDR2 SMNVEV (reference sequence). There are 15 residues in the CDR3. Trimming pared 1 base from V and 0 bases from J, leaving 6 bases between.

The gene calls are TRBV28 and TRBJ2-3; 10 bases fit TRBD2. Unmatched junction bases numbered 3, after V lost 3 bases and J lost 3 bases. Germline CDR1 and CDR2: MDHEN and SYDVKM. The CDR3 consists of 15 residues. CDR3 DNA sequence: TGTGCCAGCAGTTTCCCGACTAGCGGGACAGATACGCAGTATTTT. It is translated as CASSFPTSGTDTQYF.

The genes are TRBV5-4 and TRBJ2-3; TRBD1 matches 7 bases. Germline V gene lookup returns CDR1 SGHNT and CDR2 YYREEE (reference sequence). The trim removed 3 bases at V and 7 bases at J, leaving 17 bases unmatched. The CDR3 length is 17 residues. The CDR3 region is CASSSGPGQSIVNTQYF. The CDR3 region has the DNA TGTGCCAGCAGCTCAGGACCGGGACAGTCCATTGTAAATACGCAGTATTTT.

The DNA of the CDR3 is TGTGCCAGCAAGGGCGGGCTTCACACAGATACGCAGTATTTT. Translated, it gives CASKGGLHTDTQYF. The chain is built from TRBV7-8 and TRBJ2-3; a possible D gene is TRBD2 (5 bases). There are 14 residues in the CDR3. Germline CDR1 and CDR2: SGHVS and FQNEAQ. Deletions cut 7 bases from V and 2 bases from J, with 13 bases between.

This chain links TRBV3-1 (or the pseudogene TRBV3-2) with TRBJ1-1; TRBD1 matches at 7 bases. The CDR3 extends over 18 amino acids. CDR1 is LGHDT, CDR2 YNNKEL, per germline (reference sequence). The trim removed 4 bases at V and 0 bases at J, leaving 14 bases unmatched. CDR3 coding DNA: TGTGCCAGCAGCCCGGAGAGGGGGCAGGTTGGAATGAACACTGAAGCTTTCTTT. Residues: CASSPERGQVGMNTEAFF.